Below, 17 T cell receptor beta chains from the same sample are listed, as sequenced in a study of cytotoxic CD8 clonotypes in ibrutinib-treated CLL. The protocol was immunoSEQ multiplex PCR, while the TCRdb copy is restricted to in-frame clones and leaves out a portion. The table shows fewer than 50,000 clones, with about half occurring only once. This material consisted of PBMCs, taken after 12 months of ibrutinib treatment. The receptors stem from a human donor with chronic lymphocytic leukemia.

The CDR3 sequence is CAIRTGTDSNQPQHF. DNA for the CDR3: TGTGCCATTCGCACAGGGACTGATAGCAATCAGCCCCAGCATTTT. The chain combines TRBV28 with TRBJ1-5; a possible D gene is TRBD1 (6 bases). V lost 10 bases and J lost 0, with 16 bases in between. The CDR3 runs 15 residues. CDR1 and CDR2 (germline): MDHEN, SYDVKM.

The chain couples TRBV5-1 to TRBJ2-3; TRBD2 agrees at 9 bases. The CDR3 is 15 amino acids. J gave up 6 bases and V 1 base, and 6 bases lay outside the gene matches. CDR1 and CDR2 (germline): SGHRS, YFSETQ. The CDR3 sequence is CASSLHASGKDTQYF. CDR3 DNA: TGCGCCAGCAGCTTGCATGCTAGCGGGAAGGATACGCAGTATTTT.

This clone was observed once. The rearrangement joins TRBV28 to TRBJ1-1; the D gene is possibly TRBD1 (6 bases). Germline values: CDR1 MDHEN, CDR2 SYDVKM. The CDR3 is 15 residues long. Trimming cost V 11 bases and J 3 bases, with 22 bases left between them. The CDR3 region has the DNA TGTGCCGGCGCCAGTGGAAGGGGGGCCCACACTGAAGCTTTCTTT. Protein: CAGASGRGAHTEAFF.

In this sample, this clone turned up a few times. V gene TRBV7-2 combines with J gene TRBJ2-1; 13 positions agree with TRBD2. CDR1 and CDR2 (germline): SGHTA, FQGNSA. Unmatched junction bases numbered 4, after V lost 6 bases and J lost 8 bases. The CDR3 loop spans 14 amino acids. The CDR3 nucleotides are TGTGCCAGCAGATACGGACTAGCGGGAGATGAGCAGTTCTTC. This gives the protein CASRYGLAGDEQFF. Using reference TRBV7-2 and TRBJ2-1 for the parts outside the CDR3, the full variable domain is GAGVSQSPSNKVTEKGKDVELRCDPISGHTALYWYRQSLGQGLEFLIYFQGNSAPDKSGLPSDRFSAERTGGSVSTLTIQRTQQEDSAVYLCASRYGLAGDEQFFGPGTRLTVL.

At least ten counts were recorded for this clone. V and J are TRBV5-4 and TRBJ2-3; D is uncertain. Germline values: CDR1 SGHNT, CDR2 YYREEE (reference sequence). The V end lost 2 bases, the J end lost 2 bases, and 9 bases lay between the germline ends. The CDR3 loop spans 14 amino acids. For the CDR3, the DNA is TGTGCCAGCAGCTTTGGCGGATACACAGATACGCAGTATTTT. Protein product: CASSFGGYTDTQYF.

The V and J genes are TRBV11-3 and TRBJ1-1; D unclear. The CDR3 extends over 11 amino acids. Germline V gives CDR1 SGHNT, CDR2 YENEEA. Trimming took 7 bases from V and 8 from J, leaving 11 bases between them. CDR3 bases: TGTGCCAGCAAAGCCCCCGCAGAAGCTTTCTTT. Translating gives CASKAPAEAFF.

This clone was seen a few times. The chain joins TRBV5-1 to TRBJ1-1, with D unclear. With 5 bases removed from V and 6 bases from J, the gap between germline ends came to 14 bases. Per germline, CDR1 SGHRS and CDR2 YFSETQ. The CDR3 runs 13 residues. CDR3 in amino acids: CASSRSGRAEAFF. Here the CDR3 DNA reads TGCGCCAGCAGTCGCAGCGGCCGGGCTGAAGCTTTCTTT. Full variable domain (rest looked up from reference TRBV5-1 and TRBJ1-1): KAGVTQTPRYLIKTRGQQVTLSCSPISGHRSVSWYQQTPGQGLQFLFEYFSETQRNKGNFPGRFSGRQFSNSRSEMNVSTLELGDSALYLCASSRSGRAEAFFGQGTRLTVV.

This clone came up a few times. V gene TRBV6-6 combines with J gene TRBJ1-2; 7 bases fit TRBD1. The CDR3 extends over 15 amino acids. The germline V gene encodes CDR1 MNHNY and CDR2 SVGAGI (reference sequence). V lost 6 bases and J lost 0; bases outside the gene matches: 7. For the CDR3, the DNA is TGTGCCAGCAGGTCGGACAGGCTCGCTAACTATGGCTACACCTTC. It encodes CASRSDRLANYGYTF.

CDR3 in DNA: TGTGCCAGCAGGGGGACCTCAACCTACGAGCAGTACTTC. It codes for CASRGTSTYEQYF. V usage is TRBV28 and J usage is TRBJ2-7; D may match TRBD1 or TRBD2 (5 bases each). CDR1 and CDR2 from the germline V gene are MDHEN and SYDVKM. V lost 6 bases to trimming and J lost 2 bases, with 11 bases between them. The CDR3 runs 13 residues.

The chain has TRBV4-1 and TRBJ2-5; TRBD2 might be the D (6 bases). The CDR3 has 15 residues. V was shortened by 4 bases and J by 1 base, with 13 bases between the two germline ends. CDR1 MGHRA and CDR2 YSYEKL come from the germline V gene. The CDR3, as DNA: TGCGCCAGCAGCCTCGGGGCTAGCGCCCAAGAGACCCAGTACTTC. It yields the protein CASSLGASAQETQYF.

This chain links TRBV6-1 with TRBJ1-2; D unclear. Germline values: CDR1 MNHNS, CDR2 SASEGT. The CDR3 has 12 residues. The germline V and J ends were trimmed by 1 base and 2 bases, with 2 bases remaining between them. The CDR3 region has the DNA TGTGCCAGCAGTGAAGTGAACTATGGCTACACCTTC. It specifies CASSEVNYGYTF.

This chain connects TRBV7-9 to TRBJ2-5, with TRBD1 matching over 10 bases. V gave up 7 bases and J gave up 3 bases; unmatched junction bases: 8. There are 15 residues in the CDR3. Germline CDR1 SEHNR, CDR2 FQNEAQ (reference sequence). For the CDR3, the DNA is TGTGCCAGCAACGCGCCTGGGACAGGGGAAGAGACCCAGTACTTC. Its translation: CASNAPGTGEETQYF.

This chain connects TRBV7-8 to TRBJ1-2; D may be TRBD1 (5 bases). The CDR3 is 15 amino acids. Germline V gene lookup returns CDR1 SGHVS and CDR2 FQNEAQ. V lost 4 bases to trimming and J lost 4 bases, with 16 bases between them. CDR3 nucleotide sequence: TGTGCCAGCAGCTACCGACAGTCCCTTGGCTATGGCTACACCTTC. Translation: CASSYRQSLGYGYTF.

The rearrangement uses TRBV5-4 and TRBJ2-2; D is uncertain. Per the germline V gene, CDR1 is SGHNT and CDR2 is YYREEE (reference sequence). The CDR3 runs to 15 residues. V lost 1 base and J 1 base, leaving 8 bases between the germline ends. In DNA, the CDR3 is TGTGCCAGCAGCTTGTCACTACTGAACACCGGGGAGCTGTTTTTT. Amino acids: CASSLSLLNTGELFF.

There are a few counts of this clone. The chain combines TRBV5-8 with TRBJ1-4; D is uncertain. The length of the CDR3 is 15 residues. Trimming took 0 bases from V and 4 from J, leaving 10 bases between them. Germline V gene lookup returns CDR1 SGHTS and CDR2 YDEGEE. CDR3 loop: CASSLVVLGNEKLFF. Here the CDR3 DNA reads TGTGCCAGCAGCTTGGTCGTCTTGGGTAATGAAAAACTGTTTTTT. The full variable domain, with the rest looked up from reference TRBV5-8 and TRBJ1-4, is EAGVTQSPTHLIKTRGQQATLRCSPISGHTSVYWYQQALGLGLQFLLWYDEGEERNRGNFPPRFSGRQFPNYSSELNVNALELEDSALYLCASSLVVLGNEKLFFGSGTQLSVL.

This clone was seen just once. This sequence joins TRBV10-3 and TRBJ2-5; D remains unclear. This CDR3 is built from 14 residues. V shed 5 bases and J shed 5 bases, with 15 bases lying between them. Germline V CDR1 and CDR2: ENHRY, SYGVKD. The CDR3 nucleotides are TGTGCCATCAGTAACCCGGGTGAGGCTGAGACCCAGTACTTC. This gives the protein CAISNPGEAETQYF.

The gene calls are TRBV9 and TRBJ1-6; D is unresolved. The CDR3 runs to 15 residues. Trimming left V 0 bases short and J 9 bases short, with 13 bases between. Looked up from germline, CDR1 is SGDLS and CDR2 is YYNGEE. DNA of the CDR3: TGTGCCAGCAGCGTAGCGGCCAGCGTCAGTTCACCCCTCCACTTT. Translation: CASSVAASVSSPLHF.